This TCR beta chain was retrieved from a study of cytomegalovirus exposure and HLA in healthy donors (dated by TCRdb to the late 2010s). Regarding the complete study: According to an earlier analysis of 587 of the donors, roughly 180 million T cells yielded some 110 million unique TCR beta sequences and approximately 280 Gb of sequence data. A later genetic analysis took genome-wide SNP genotypes for 398 of the 666 donors and used that subset as a discovery cohort. About 5 DR-DQ haplotypes were handled as single units for association and clustering, since linkage in the cohort was strong. Along with the approximately 700-subject first cohort, a separate validation cohort of over 90 different subjects was used. Class I and class II HLA loci were covered by the typing at four-digit resolution. The aim of the study was to test whether cataloging public T cell receptors could identify signatures of past pathogen exposure. Among about 370 genotyped donors of the cohort, an average of about 240,000 unique TCR beta nucleotide sequences was sequenced per donor, of which approximately 19% were non-productive. The genetic ancestry cluster associated with self-reported Caucasian donors included roughly four fifths of the approximately 400 genotyped donors. Rather than using new phenotypic data, the later analysis identified candidate immune exposures from TCR beta sequences and from how often those sequences occurred across donors. The study used immunosequencing to profile the T cell repertoires of some 600 subjects and linked those repertoires to cytomegalovirus serostatus. Roughly 300 gigabases of sequencing data and tens of millions of unique TCR sequences were included in an early release covering over 600 HLA-typed donors. A later analysis re-examined previously published TCR beta repertoires from just over 650 donors and added high-resolution HLA genotyping to investigate patterns of TCR occurrence. Donor age, sex, ethnicity and CMV serostatus were collected together with the repertoire data. To predict cytomegalovirus infection status, the study brought together high-throughput TCR immunosequencing, statistical association of individual TCRs with disease status, and machine learning. All discovery cohort repertoires had been generated using a single sequencing platform. To decide whether each TCR beta V gene segment behaved as functional or pseudogenic, an earlier analysis of approximately 590 of the donors relied on high-throughput TCR beta sequencing. Typing coverage varied by locus: 629-630 donors for A, B, C, DRB1 and DQB1; 500 to 550 for DQA1; over 600 for DPA1; more than 450 for DPB1.

Unmatched junction bases come to 0, with V trimmed by 8 bases and J by 1 base. Taken from the germline V gene, the CDR1 and CDR2 loops are SNHLY and FYNNEI. Inclusive of the bounding cysteine and phenylalanine, the CDR3 is 12 residues long. Just CDR3 DNA is preserved here, 36 bases in frame from base 1. This clone was observed once. Its antigen is still unknown. Base qualities are not provided; no much larger clone lies one nucleotide away. The cohort comprised hundreds of healthy bone marrow donors. Cohort members were all nominally healthy when sampled, although unrecorded immune exposures were likely present. The donor was CMV seronegative and was included in the group of over 300 seronegative cohort members. A peripheral blood sample was provided by each donor, and peripheral blood mononuclear cells were used for TCR beta sequencing. Genomic DNA extraction from the blood cell samples was performed with the Qiagen DNeasy Blood Extraction Kit.

General findings and caveats noted by the study authors: Only TCR beta chains were sequenced in this cohort, and the absence of alpha or paired-chain data limited detectable features. In an earlier analysis of around 600 of the donors, most TCR beta V segments appeared in productive rearrangements about 90% or about 30% of the time, broadly matching IMGT annotations. The classifier was reported to diagnose cytomegalovirus status with high specificity and sensitivity in both the original and validation cohorts. Specific HLA alleles were associated with some 15,000 TCR beta sequences at a false discovery rate of 0.05 in a later analysis. The authors suggested that the approach could potentially be extended to other disease states and immunological phenotypes. A cluster of highly shared sequence variants was judged likely to represent a technical artifact of the sequencing pipeline. V-gene and J-gene trimming of TCR beta chains was associated with a missense DCLRE1C variant in a later genetic analysis, and the association was replicated in an independent cohort. For the cohort, immune exposure information was limited to CMV serostatus. According to a later genetic analysis, donors in an Asian-associated ancestry cluster had fewer N-insertions in productive TCRs than the approximately 650-donor mean. Linkage disequilibrium might explain the correlated functional status among segregating V segments, but an unknown experimental factor could not be excluded. Several of the top co-occurrence clusters appeared to be linked to parvovirus B19, influenza, CMV and Epstein-Barr virus, according to a later analysis. A later analysis found that HLA-associated TCR beta chains were more clonally expanded and had lower generation probabilities than equally common non-associated chains. In a later analysis, TCR association rates were found to vary across HLA loci, with the most associated TCRs seen for DRB1 alleles and the fewest for HLA-C alleles. A few of the identified cytomegalovirus-associated TCR beta chains were confirmed in vitro to be specific for cytomegalovirus antigens. Because HLA typing was unavailable for some donors at each locus, only the typed subset was used in association tests. In the study, around 150 TCR beta chains were listed as associated with cytomegalovirus. When HLA alleles, especially DR and DQ, strongly co-occurred, TCR associations were difficult to assign to individual alleles. Most CMV-associated TCR beta chains appeared to be HLA-restricted in a later analysis, and the HLA associations seemed to be driven largely by CMV exposure. Most TCR sequences were seen in very few donors, while some public TCRs were found in many individuals. Because counts were too low, more than 15 rarely observed V segments, including chromosome 9 orphons, were left out of the earlier analysis of some 600 of the donors. Roughly uniform sequencing depth across donors was assumed in presence/absence analyses, although this assumption may not hold. A further reported finding was that TCR beta sequences accurately predicted the HLA-A and HLA-B alleles for most subjects in the first cohort. The 87-base-pair reads could not distinguish some IMGT-functional V segments, including TRBV6-2 and TRBV6-3, so those segments were excluded.

To prepare the library, the immunoSEQ multiplex PCR assay was applied. For the multiplex PCR, a mixture combining 60 forward primers for TCR Vbeta segments and 13 reverse primers for TCR Jbeta segments was used. The CDR3 region of rearranged TCR beta genes was amplified from genomic DNA with a multiplex PCR assay. On the Illumina HiSeq System, the amplified TCR beta libraries were sequenced as 87-base-pair reads. Regarding the original processing steps: A later analysis counted about 82 million unique TCR beta chains across the 670 or so repertoires, and 10 million to 11 million of these chains were shared by at least two donors. To remove PCR and sequencing errors, raw reads were error-corrected and collapsed into unique sequences using a nearest-neighbor algorithm that merged closely related sequences. V, D and J gene segments were assigned by aligning CDR3 sequences to IMGT reference sequences. For a sequence to be retained, at least a six-nucleotide match to both a V gene segment and a J gene segment was required. A rearrangement was called productive if the CDR3 had no stop codons and remained in frame with V and J, and every other rearrangement was called non-productive. CDR3 was defined by IMGT convention, running from the second conserved V-encoded cysteine to the conserved J-encoded phenylalanine. The earlier analysis of about 640 of the donors excluded any sequence lacking an unambiguous match to a single V gene segment. An earlier analysis of a few hundred of the donors called V segments functional above 56.7% productive rearrangements and segregating when the between-donor standard deviation exceeded 5%. A statistical classification framework was built to diagnose cytomegalovirus status from the catalog of TCR beta chain sequences. V and J gene assignment, in a later analysis, came from comparing TCR nucleotide sequences with IMGT/GENE-DB human TR gene sequences. Using the TCRdist pipeline, a later analysis assigned CDR3 sequences along with most-parsimonious VDJ recombination scenarios. In a later analysis, each TCR beta chain was defined by its CDR3 amino acid sequence together with its V-gene family, and reads lacking a unique V-gene family were excluded. In a later analysis, 500 to 650 highly shared, low-generation-probability nucleotide sequences were removed to address suspected cross-contamination and a sequencing artifact. A later analysis calculated a clonal expansion index for each public chain from normalized within-repertoire ranks of inferred template counts. In a later analysis, generation probabilities were computed with a VDJ recombination model fitted to out-of-frame rearrangements, and the resulting probabilities were checked against IGoR. In a later analysis, hypergeometric tests were used to score TCR-TCR, TCR-HLA and TCR-CMV co-occurrence, with a repertoire-size bias correction applied to TCR pairs. A later analysis estimated false discovery rates by permuting HLA or CMV assignments 20 times. A later analysis grouped co-occurring TCRs with DBSCAN, adding TCRdist sequence similarity when clustering within HLA-allele-positive subsets. For co-occurrence clustering, repertoires with fewer than 30,000 or more than 120,000 public chains were excluded, along with five repertoires with anomalous nucleotide sharing. TCRdb retrieved this table from immuneACCESS and kept in-frame rearrangements only. Not all clones are present; in checked studies, unresolved V genes account for under half, and no reason is known for the remainder. That table supplies the V and J calls and clone size; D and trimming were determined from the DNA. The sample records 150,000 to 200,000 clones, around 80% of which are singletons. The ten largest clonotypes hold over 4% of the sample.

The rearrangement combines TRBV2 with TRBJ1-1; 8 central bases correspond to TRBD1. This TCR derives from a male donor in good health and CMV-seronegative. The sample comprised PBMCs. The CDR3 region has the sequence CASGTGNTEAFF. The nucleotide sequence is TGTGCCAGCGGGACAGGGAACACTGAAGCTTTCTTT.